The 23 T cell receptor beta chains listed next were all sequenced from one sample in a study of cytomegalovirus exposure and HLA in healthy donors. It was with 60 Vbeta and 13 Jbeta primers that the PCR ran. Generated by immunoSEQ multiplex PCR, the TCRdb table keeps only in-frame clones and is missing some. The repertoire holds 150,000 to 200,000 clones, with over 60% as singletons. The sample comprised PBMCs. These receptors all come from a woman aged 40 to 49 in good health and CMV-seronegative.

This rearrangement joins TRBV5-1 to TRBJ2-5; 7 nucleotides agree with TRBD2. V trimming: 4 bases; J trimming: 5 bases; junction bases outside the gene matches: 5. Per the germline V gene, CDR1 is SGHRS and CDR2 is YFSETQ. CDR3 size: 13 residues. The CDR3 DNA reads TGCGCCAGCAGCCAGGGAGGGGATGAGACCCAGTACTTC. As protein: CASSQGGDETQYF.

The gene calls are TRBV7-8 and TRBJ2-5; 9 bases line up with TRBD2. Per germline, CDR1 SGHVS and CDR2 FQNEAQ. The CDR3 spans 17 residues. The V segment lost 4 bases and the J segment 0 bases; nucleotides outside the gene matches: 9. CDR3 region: CASSSTFSGGYQETQYF. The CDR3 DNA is TGTGCCAGCAGCTCCACCTTCAGCGGGGGGTACCAAGAGACCCAGTACTTC.

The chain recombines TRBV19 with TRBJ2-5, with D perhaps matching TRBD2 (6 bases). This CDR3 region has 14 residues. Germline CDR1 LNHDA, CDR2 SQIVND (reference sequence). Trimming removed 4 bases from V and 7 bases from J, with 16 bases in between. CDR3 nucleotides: TGTGCCAGTAGTAGGGGGGTTGTTGGGGGGACCCAGTACTTC. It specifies CASSRGVVGGTQYF.

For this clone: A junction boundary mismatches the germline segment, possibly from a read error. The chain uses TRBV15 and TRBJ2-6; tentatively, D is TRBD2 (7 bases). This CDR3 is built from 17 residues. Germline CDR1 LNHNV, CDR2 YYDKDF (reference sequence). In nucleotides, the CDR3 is TGTGCCACCAGCCGAGAGGGGGGGGGTGCCGGGGCCAACGTCCTGACTTTC. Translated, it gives CATSREGGGAGANVLTF.

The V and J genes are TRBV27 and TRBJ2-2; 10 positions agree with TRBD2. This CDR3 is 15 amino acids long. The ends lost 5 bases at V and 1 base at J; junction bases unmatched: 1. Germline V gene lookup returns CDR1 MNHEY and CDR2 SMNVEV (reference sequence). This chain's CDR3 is CASSRTSGNTGELFF. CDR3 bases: TGTGCCAGCAGTAGGACTAGCGGGAACACCGGGGAGCTGTTTTTT.

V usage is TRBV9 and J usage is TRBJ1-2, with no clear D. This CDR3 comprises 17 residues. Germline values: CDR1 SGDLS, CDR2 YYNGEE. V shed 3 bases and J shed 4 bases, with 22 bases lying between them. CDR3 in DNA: TGTGCCAGCAGCGGACCCCCGGTGGGAGCGCTTCCCTATGGCTACACCTTC. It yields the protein CASSGPPVGALPYGYTF. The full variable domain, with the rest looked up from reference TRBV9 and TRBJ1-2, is DSGVTQTPKHLITATGQRVTLRCSPRSGDLSVYWYQQSLDQGLQFLIQYYNGEERAKGNILERFSAQQFPDLHSELNLSSLELGDSALYFCASSGPPVGALPYGYTFGSGTRLTVV.

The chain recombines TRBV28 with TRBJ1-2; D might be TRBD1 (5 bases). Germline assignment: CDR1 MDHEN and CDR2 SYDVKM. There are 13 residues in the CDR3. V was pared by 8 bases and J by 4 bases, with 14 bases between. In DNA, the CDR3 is TGTGCCAGCTGGGGGGGACCGGGCTATGGCTACACCTTC. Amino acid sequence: CASWGGPGYGYTF.

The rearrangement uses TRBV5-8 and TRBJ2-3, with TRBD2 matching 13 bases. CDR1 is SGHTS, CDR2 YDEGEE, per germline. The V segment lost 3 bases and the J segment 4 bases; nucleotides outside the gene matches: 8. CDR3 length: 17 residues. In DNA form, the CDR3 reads TGTGCCAGCAGCTCGGGGGCAGGGACTAGCGGGGCAGATACGCAGTATTTT. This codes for CASSSGAGTSGADTQYF.

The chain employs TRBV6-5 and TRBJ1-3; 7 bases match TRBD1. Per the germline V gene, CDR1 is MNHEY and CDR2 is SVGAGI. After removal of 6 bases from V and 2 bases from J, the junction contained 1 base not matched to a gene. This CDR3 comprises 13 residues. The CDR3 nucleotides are TGTGCCAGCAGGCAGGGGGCTGGAAACACCATATATTTT. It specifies CASRQGAGNTIYF.

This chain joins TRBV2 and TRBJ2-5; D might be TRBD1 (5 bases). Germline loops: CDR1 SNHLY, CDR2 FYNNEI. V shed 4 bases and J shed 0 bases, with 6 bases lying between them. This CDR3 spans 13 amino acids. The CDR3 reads CASSAGNQETQYF. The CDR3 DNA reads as TGTGCCAGCAGTGCAGGGAACCAAGAGACCCAGTACTTC.

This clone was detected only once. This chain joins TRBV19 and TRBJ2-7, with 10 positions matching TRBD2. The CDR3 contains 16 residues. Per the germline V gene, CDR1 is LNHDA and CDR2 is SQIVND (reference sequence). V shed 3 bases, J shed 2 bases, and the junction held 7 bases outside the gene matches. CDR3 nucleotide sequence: TGTGCCAGTAGTATCAAAGCGGGAGGGCCCCCCTACGAGCAGTACTTC. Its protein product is CASSIKAGGPPYEQYF.

This CDR3 is CASSGTGGSPLHF. The DNA of the CDR3 is TGTGCCAGCAGTGGGACAGGGGGTTCACCCCTCCACTTT. The chain employs TRBV6-1 and TRBJ1-6; 10 bases map to TRBD1. V lost 4 bases and J lost 9; bases outside the gene matches: 0. CDR3 length: 13 residues. The germline CDR1 and CDR2 sequences are MNHNS and SASEGT.

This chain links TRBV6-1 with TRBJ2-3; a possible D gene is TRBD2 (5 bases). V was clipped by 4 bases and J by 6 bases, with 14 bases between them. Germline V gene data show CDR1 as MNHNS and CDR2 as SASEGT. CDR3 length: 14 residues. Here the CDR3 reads CASSVTREVDTQYF. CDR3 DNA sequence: TGTGCCAGCAGTGTCACGAGGGAAGTCGATACGCAGTATTTT.

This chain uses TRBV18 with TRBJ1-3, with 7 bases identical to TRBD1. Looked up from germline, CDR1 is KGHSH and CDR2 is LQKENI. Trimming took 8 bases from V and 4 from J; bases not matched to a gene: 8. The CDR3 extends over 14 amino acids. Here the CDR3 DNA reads TGTGCCAGCGCAAGTCAGGGGGAAGGAAACACCATATATTTT. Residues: CASASQGEGNTIYF.

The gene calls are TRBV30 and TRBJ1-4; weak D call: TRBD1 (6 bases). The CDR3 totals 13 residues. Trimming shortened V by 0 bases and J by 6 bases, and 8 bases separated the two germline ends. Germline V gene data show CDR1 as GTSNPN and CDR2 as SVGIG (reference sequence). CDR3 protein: CAWSVQGHEKLFF. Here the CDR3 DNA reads TGTGCCTGGAGTGTACAGGGACATGAAAAACTGTTTTTT.

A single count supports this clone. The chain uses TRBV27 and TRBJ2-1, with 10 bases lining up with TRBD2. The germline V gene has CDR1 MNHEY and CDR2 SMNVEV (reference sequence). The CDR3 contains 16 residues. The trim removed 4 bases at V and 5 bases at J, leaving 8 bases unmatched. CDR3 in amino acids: CASSSLAGGLHNEQFF. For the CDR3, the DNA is TGTGCCAGCAGTTCCTTAGCGGGAGGACTTCACAATGAGCAGTTCTTC.

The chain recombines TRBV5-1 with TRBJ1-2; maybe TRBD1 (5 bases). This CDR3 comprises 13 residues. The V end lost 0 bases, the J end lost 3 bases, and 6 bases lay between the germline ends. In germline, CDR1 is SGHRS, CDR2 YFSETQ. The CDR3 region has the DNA TGCGCCAGCAGCTTGGCCAGGGACTATGGCTACACCTTC. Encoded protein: CASSLARDYGYTF.

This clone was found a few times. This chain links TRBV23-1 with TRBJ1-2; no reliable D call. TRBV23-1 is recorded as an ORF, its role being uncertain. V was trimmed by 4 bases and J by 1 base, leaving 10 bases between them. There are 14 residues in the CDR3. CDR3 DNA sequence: TGCGCCAGCAGTCCCATCAAGCTTAACTATGGCTACACCTTC. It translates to CASSPIKLNYGYTF.

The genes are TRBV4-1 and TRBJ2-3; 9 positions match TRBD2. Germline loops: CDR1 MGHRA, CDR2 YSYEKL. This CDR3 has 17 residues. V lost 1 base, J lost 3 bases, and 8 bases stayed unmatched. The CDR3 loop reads CASSQGAGGPGTDTQYF. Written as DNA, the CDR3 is TGCGCCAGCAGCCAAGGGGCGGGAGGGCCGGGAACAGATACGCAGTATTTT.

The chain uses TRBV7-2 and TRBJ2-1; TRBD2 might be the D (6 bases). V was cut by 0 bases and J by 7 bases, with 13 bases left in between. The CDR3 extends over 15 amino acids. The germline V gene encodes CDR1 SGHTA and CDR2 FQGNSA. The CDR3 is CASSLAGLAWNEQFF. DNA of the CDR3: TGTGCCAGCAGCTTAGCGGGGCTAGCGTGGAATGAGCAGTTCTTC.

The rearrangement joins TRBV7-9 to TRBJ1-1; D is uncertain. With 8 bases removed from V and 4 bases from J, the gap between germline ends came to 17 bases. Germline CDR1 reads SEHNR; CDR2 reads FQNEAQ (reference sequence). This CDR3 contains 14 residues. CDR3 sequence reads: CASLGSGGSTEAFF. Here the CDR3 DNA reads TGTGCCAGCTTAGGATCTGGAGGTAGCACTGAAGCTTTCTTT.

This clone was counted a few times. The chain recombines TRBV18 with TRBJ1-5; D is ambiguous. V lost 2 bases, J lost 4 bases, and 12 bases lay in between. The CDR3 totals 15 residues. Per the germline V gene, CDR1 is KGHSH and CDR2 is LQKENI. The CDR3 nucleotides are TGTGCCAGCTCACCAGCTACGGGTGGAAATCAGCCCCAGCATTTT. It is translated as CASSPATGGNQPQHF.

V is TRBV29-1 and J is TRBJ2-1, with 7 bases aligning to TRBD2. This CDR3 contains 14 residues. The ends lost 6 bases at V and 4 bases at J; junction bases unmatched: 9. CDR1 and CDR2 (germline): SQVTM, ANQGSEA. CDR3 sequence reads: CSVLLAPLYNEQFF. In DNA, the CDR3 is TGCAGCGTGCTACTAGCGCCCTTATACAATGAGCAGTTCTTC.